This entry lists 21 T cell receptor beta chains sequenced from one sample in a study of blood T cell repertoires in COVID-19 (dated by TCRdb to the early 2020s). The library relied on the immunoSEQ multiplex PCR assay. In TCRdb, the immuneACCESS table is reduced to in-frame sequences with V and J assigned. These tables do not hold every clone; where another copy was compared, an unresolved V gene accounts for under half, and the others remain unexplained. This sample comprises about 180,000 clones, 65% to 90% of them detected only once. The top ten clones comprise approximately 1.5% of the sample. Sequencing input: peripheral blood. The receptor source for this set is a human donor in a cohort sampled during active COVID-19.

This clone was seen once. The chain employs TRBV6-2 or TRBV6-3 and TRBJ1-6, with 10 bases lining up with TRBD1. Germline loops: CDR1 MNHEY, CDR2 SVGEGT. The V segment lost 1 base and the J segment 10 bases; nucleotides outside the gene matches: 10. The length of the CDR3 is 17 residues. The CDR3 loop is CASSYYEPGQGRSPLHF. DNA for the CDR3: TGTGCCAGCAGTTACTACGAGCCGGGACAGGGGCGATCACCCCTCCACTTT.

The V gene is TRBV27, the J gene TRBJ2-1; D possibly corresponds to TRBD1 (6 bases). Trimming took off 5 bases at V and 4 bases at J, with 12 bases between the two ends. The germline V gene has CDR1 MNHEY and CDR2 SMNVEV (reference sequence). The CDR3 is 14 residues long. The CDR3 loop is CASSLPDSYNEQFF. CDR3 DNA: TGTGCCAGCAGTCTCCCGGACAGTTACAATGAGCAGTTCTTC.

V usage is TRBV5-1 and J usage is TRBJ2-7; TRBD1 is a possible D gene (5 bases). The CDR3 extends over 15 amino acids. Deletions cut 3 bases from V and 6 bases from J, with 19 bases between. The germline CDR1 and CDR2 sequences are SGHRS and YFSETQ. CDR3 sequence: CASSSRDRGFIEQYF. In DNA form, the CDR3 reads TGCGCCAGCAGCTCCCGTGACAGAGGTTTCATCGAGCAGTACTTC.

This clone appeared a few times. The chain uses TRBV3-1 (or the pseudogene TRBV3-2) and TRBJ1-1; a possible D gene is TRBD1 (5 bases). From germline, CDR1 is LGHDT and CDR2 YNNKEL (reference sequence). V shed 0 bases and J shed 4 bases, with 9 bases lying between them. CDR3 length: 14 amino acids. Here the CDR3 DNA reads TGTGCCAGCAGCCAAGAGGAAGGGGTCACTGAAGCTTTCTTT. This gives the protein CASSQEEGVTEAFF.

In this sample, this clone turned up once. This chain connects TRBV27 to TRBJ1-1; 7 bases align to TRBD1. Germline V gene sequence: CDR1 MNHEY, CDR2 SMNVEV (reference sequence). This CDR3 is 16 amino acids long. Trimming took 2 bases from V and 1 from J; bases not matched to a gene: 7. The CDR3 here is CASSLIRTGWNTEAFF. The CDR3 DNA follows: TGTGCCAGCAGTTTAATTAGGACAGGCTGGAACACTGAAGCTTTCTTT.

In its sample, this clone was seen a few times. The chain couples TRBV18 to TRBJ1-1; possibly TRBD1 for D (5 bases). Trimming removed 4 bases at V and 3 bases at J, with 18 bases between. Germline-derived CDR1 and CDR2 are KGHSH and LQKENI. The CDR3 has 16 amino acids. CDR3 bases: TGTGCCAGCTCACATCCACCCCGACAGACCGACACTGAAGCTTTCTTT. Protein sequence: CASSHPPRQTDTEAFF. Combining the CDR3 with reference TRBV18 and TRBJ1-1 gives the whole variable domain NAGVMQNPRHLVRRRGQEARLRCSPMKGHSHVYWYRQLPEEGLKFMVYLQKENIIDESGMPKERFSAEFPKEGPSILRIQQVVRGDSAAYFCASSHPPRQTDTEAFFGQGTRLTVV.

V usage is TRBV19 and J usage is TRBJ1-5; the D gene is possibly TRBD1 (5 bases). The V end lost 6 bases, the J end lost 2 bases, and 17 bases lay between the germline ends. The CDR3 loop spans 16 amino acids. Germline V CDR1 and CDR2: LNHDA, SQIVND (reference sequence). CDR3 coding DNA: TGTGCCAGTAGGGGGTTATGGGGCGCGGGCAATCAGCCCCAGCATTTT. Protein: CASRGLWGAGNQPQHF.

The chain couples TRBV6-2 or TRBV6-3 to TRBJ2-1, with TRBD2 as a possible D gene (5 bases). The CDR3 is 15 amino acids. Germline lookup yields CDR1 MNHEY and CDR2 SVGEGT. Trimming removed 2 bases from V and 4 bases from J, with 12 bases in between. This CDR3 is CASSYHLGLYNEQFF. DNA of the CDR3: TGTGCCAGCAGTTACCATCTCGGACTGTACAATGAGCAGTTCTTC.

The sample holds a few counts of this clone. The chain links TRBV3-1 (or the pseudogene TRBV3-2) to TRBJ1-5; possible D gene TRBD1, 6 bases. This CDR3 is built from 13 residues. CDR1 is LGHDT, CDR2 YNNKEL, per germline (reference sequence). V gave up 4 bases and J gave up 4 bases, with 8 bases separating them. CDR3 region: CASSRGPNQPQHF. CDR3 nucleotides: TGTGCCAGCAGCCGGGGGCCTAATCAGCCCCAGCATTTT.

In its sample, this clone was seen once. V gene TRBV6-5 combines with J gene TRBJ1-2; 7 bases match TRBD1. The ends lost 6 bases at V and 5 bases at J; junction bases unmatched: 12. CDR1 is MNHEY and CDR2 is SVGAGI in the germline V gene. This CDR3 contains 15 residues. Here the CDR3 reads CASSAIRDSPYGYTF. The CDR3 region has the DNA TGTGCCAGCAGCGCTATCCGGGACAGTCCTTATGGCTACACCTTC.

The chain carries TRBV10-3 and TRBJ2-7; TRBD2 agrees at 8 bases. The CDR3 runs 16 residues. Germline V gene lookup returns CDR1 ENHRY and CDR2 SYGVKD. The V and J ends lost 0 bases and 2 bases, in that order; junction bases with no gene match: 6. CDR3 coding DNA: TGTGCCATCAGTGAGTCGATCGGGGGGGGTACCTACGAGCAGTACTTC. As protein: CAISESIGGGTYEQYF.

The V call is TRBV5-6, the J call TRBJ1-6; tentatively, D is TRBD1 (6 bases). V shed 4 bases and J shed 0 bases, with 11 bases lying between them. In germline, CDR1 is SGHDT, CDR2 YYEEEE. CDR3 size: 16 residues. The CDR3 loop reads CASSDRTASYNSPLHF. The CDR3 nucleotides are TGTGCCAGCAGCGATAGGACAGCCTCCTATAATTCACCCCTCCACTTT.

The rearrangement uses TRBV21-1 and TRBJ2-7; the table's D call, TRBD2, was not checked against the DNA. TRBV21-1 is an annotated pseudogene. The CDR3 is 18 residues long. Here the CDR3 DNA reads TGTGCCAGCAGCAAAAAAAGGGAATTAGCGGGAGCCAGTTACGAGCAGTACTTC. This translates into CASSKKRELAGASYEQYF.

The rearrangement uses TRBV16 and TRBJ1-1, with unresolved D. The CDR3 sequence is 15 residues long. Trimming shortened V by 2 bases and J by 0 bases, and 10 bases separated the two germline ends. Germline assignment: CDR1 KGHSY and CDR2 FQNENV. CDR3 nucleotide sequence: TGTGCCAGCAGCCAAAATACGCAGATGAACACTGAAGCTTTCTTT. Protein: CASSQNTQMNTEAFF.

The chain links TRBV5-1 to TRBJ2-7; 11 nucleotides line up with TRBD2. The CDR3 length is 15 residues. The trim removed 4 bases at V and 2 bases at J, leaving 5 bases unmatched. The germline CDR1 and CDR2 sequences are SGHRS and YFSETQ. The CDR3 spells CASSATSGGPYEQYF. The CDR3 DNA reads as TGCGCCAGCAGCGCTACTAGCGGGGGACCCTACGAGCAGTACTTC.

The chain uses TRBV7-2 and TRBJ2-1; 7 bases match TRBD2. The CDR3 length is 16 residues. The germline V gene has CDR1 SGHTA and CDR2 FQGNSA. J lost 6 bases, V lost 4 bases, and 12 bases had no gene match. The CDR3, as DNA: TGTGCCAGCAGCTCCCCTTCTAGCGGCCCGGGCAATGAGCAGTTCTTC. The encoded protein is CASSSPSSGPGNEQFF.

The sample holds a few counts of this clone. The chain has TRBV19 and TRBJ2-7; D gene unclear. V shed 6 bases and J shed 0 bases, with 18 bases lying between them. The germline V gene has CDR1 LNHDA and CDR2 SQIVND (reference sequence). CDR3 length: 16 amino acids. The CDR3 DNA is TGTGCCAGTAGCGAGGCGGCGAGCCTATTCTCCTACGAGCAGTACTTC. Translated: CASSEAASLFSYEQYF.

J is TRBJ2-6 and V is TRBV4-3; maybe TRBD1 (6 bases). Per the germline V gene, CDR1 is LGHNA and CDR2 is YSLEER. The V gene lost 3 bases and the J gene lost 0 bases, with 6 bases spanning the gap. The length of the CDR3 is 15 residues. The CDR3 reads CASSQDSSGANVLTF. Written as DNA, the CDR3 is TGCGCCAGCAGCCAGGACAGCTCTGGGGCCAACGTCCTGACTTTC.

The chain has TRBV4-1 and TRBJ2-1; D gene unclear. Germline V gene sequence: CDR1 MGHRA, CDR2 YSYEKL. This CDR3 is built from 12 residues. Trimming cost V 1 base and J 7 bases, with 5 bases left between them. In nucleotides, the CDR3 is TGCGCCAGCAGCCAAGTCATGAATGAGCAGTTCTTC. This translates into CASSQVMNEQFF.

This clone was recorded once. The CDR3 bases are TGCGCCAGCAGCCAAGATATCCCCGCAGGGGGCGGCAATCAGCCCCAGCATTTT. Translated, it gives CASSQDIPAGGGNQPQHF. The chain recombines TRBV4-3 with TRBJ1-5, with TRBD1 matching over 8 bases. Trimming at V came to 0 bases and at J to 2 bases, leaving 9 bases not matched to a gene. The germline CDR1 and CDR2 sequences are LGHNA and YSLEER. The CDR3 loop spans 18 amino acids.

This chain connects TRBV28 to TRBJ1-5, with 8 bases lining up with TRBD1. Trimming removed 5 bases from V and 3 bases from J; junction bases left unmatched: 6. This CDR3 is built from 15 residues. CDR1 and CDR2 from the germline V gene are MDHEN and SYDVKM. CDR3 sequence (DNA): TGTGCCAGCAGTAAGACAGGGGCTATCAATCAGCCCCAGCATTTT. Encoded protein: CASSKTGAINQPQHF.